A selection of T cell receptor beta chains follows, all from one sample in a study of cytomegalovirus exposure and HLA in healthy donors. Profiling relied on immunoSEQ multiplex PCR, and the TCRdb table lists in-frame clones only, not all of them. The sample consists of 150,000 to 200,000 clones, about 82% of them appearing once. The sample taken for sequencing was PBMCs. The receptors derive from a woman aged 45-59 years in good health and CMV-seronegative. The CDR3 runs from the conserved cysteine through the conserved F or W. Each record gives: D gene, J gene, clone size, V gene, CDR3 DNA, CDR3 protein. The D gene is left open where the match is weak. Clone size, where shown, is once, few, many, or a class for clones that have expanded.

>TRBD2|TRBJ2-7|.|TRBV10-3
TGTGCCATCAGTGAGTCGGGATTAGCGGGAGTCGAGCAGTACTTC
CAISESGLAGVEQYF
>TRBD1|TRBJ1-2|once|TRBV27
TGTGCCAGCAGTGCCTTGGACAGGGAGGACGGCTACACCTTC
CASSALDREDGYTF
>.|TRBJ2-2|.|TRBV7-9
TGTGCCAGCAGCTTATCGTCGGGATACACCGGGGAGCTGTTTTTT
CASSLSSGYTGELFF
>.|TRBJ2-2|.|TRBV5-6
TGTGCCAGCAGCCGGGGTCGCACCGGGGAGCTGTTTTTT
CASSRGRTGELFF
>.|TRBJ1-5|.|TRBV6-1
TGTGCCAGCAGTGGAGGCGTATACGCGGGGACGATGCAGCCCCAGCATTTT
CASSGGVYAGTMQPQHF
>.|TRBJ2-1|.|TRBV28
TGTGCCAGCAGTTGGGCCTCACAGGGTCGCGAGCAGTTCTTC
CASSWASQGREQFF
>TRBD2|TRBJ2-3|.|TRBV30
TGTGCCTGGAGTGTACTAGCGGGAGTAGTAGATACGCAGTATTTT
CAWSVLAGVVDTQYF
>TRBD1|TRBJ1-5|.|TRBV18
TGTGCCAGCTCATGGGACAGGGGGGGCAATCAGCCCCAGCATTTT
CASSWDRGGNQPQHF
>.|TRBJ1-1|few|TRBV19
TGTGCCAGTAGAGGGAGATTGAACACTGAAGCTTTCTTT
CASRGRLNTEAFF
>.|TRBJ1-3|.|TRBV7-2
TGTGCCAGCAGCTTAAGGGATGACCTTCTCATCTGGGGGGACACCATATATTTT
CASSLRDDLLIWGDTIYF
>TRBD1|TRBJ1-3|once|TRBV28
TGTGCCAGCAGTTTGTGGACAGGATCCTCTGGAAACACCATATATTTT
CASSLWTGSSGNTIYF
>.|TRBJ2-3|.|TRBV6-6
TGTGCCAGCAGTGATGGAACCTCGGGTTCAGATACGCAGTATTTT
CASSDGTSGSDTQYF
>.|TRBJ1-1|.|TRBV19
TGTGCCAGTAGTACACCATCGGGGTGGAACACTGAAGCTTTCTTT
CASSTPSGWNTEAFF
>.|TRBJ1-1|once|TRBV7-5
TGTGTCAGAAGCTTAGCACCCCGTAGGGGGAGCCCTGAAGCTTTCTTT
CVRSLAPRRGSPEAFF
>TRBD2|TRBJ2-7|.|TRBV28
TGTGCCAGCAGTTTTGTCAAGACTAGCCCCCGACATATCTACGAGCAGTACTTC
CASSFVKTSPRHIYEQYF
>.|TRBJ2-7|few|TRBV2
TGTGCCAGCAGCGCAGGGGGCGGGGGCGAGCAGTACTTC
CASSAGGGGEQYF
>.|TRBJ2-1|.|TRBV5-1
TGCGCCAGCAGCTTGGTACCAGGGTTCAACAATGAGCAGTTCTTC
CASSLVPGFNNEQFF
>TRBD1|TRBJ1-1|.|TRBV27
TGTGCCAGCAGTTCACAGGGGGCGGGGAACACTGAAGCTTTCTTT
CASSSQGAGNTEAFF
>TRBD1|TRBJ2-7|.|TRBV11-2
TGTGCCAGCAGCGAACCCCAGGGGGCGCTCTACGAGCAGTACTTC
CASSEPQGALYEQYF
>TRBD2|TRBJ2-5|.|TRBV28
TGTGCCAGCAGTCTGGGACTAGCGGGAGCTGAGACCCAGTACTTC
CASSLGLAGAETQYF
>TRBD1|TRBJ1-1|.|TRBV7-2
TGTGCCAGCAGCTTGGGGGGGGACAGGGCGATGAACACTGAAGCTTTCTTT
CASSLGGDRAMNTEAFF
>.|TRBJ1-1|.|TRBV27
TGTGCCAGCAGACCCACGGGACTCGGAGGGGACACTGAAGCTTTCTTT
CASRPTGLGGDTEAFF
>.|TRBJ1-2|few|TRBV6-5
TGTGCCAGCAGTTACGCGACAGGCAGGTCGGATGGCTACACCTTC
CASSYATGRSDGYTF
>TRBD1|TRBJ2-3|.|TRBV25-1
TGTGCCAGCAGTGACCCCCGGGGACAGGGAAGCACAGATACGCAGTATTTT
CASSDPRGQGSTDTQYF
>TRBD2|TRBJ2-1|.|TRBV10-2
TGCGCCAGCGGGGGACTAGCTGCCTCCTACAATGAGCAGTTCTTC
CASGGLAASYNEQFF
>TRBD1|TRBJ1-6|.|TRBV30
TGTGCCTGGAGTGCGTGGACAGGGAATTCACCCCTCCACTTT
CAWSAWTGNSPLHF
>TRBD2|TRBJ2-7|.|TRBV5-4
TGTGCCAGCAGCCCCTGGGGGGGGGTTACCTACGAGCAGTACTTC
CASSPWGGVTYEQYF
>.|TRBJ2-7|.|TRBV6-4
TGTGCCAGCAGTGAGGGCAGGCAAACCTACGAGCAGTACTTC
CASSEGRQTYEQYF
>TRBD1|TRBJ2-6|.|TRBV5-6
TGTGCCAGCAGCCTCCCCCGGGACAGTCGACGTTGGGCCAACGTCCTGACTTTC
CASSLPRDSRRWANVLTF
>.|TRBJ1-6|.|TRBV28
TGTGCCAGCAGTTTCGCCAGGTTGCGGGATTCACCCCTCCACTTT
CASSFARLRDSPLHF
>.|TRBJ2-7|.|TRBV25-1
TGTGCCAGCAGTGAACAGGGGTACGAGCAGTACTTC
CASSEQGYEQYF
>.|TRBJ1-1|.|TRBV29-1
TGCAGCGTTGGGGCGCGGGTCTCGGACACTGAAGCTTTCTTT
CSVGARVSDTEAFF